The 26 T cell receptor beta chains listed next were all sequenced from one sample in a study of T-cell memory formation after mild COVID-19. TCRdb ran MiXCR on the 5' RACE reads and lists one entry per CDR3 protein. The sample has about 410,000 distinct CDR3 sequences, under 25% seen once; the top ten hold approximately 14%. The sequencing sample was made of PBMCs or a T cell subset sorted from them (not recorded which). The receptors derive from an adult woman who had mild COVID-19 (a few samples of this study predate the infection). Cell type and time point are not known.

This chain uses TRBV4-3 with TRBJ2-4, with TRBD1 matching over 9 bases. Looked up from germline, CDR1 is LGHNA and CDR2 is YSLEER. CDR3 length: 15 amino acids. V dropped 4 bases and J dropped 7; count of bases not matched to a gene: 8. CDR3 sequence reads: CASSRPRGQGNIQYF. CDR3 in DNA: TGCGCCAGCAGCCGTCCACGAGGACAGGGGAACATTCAGTACTTC.

This clonotype was recorded a few times. The genes are TRBV5-1 and TRBJ2-3; TRBD1 matches at 7 bases. The CDR3 is 13 residues long. J lost 6 bases, V lost 3 bases, and 4 bases had no gene match. Germline V gene data show CDR1 as SGHRS and CDR2 as YFSETQ. The CDR3 spells CASSWTGSDTQYF. CDR3 bases: TGCGCCAGCAGCTGGACAGGTTCCGATACGCAGTATTTT.

This chain links TRBV5-1 with TRBJ1-4, with TRBD1 as a possible D gene (5 bases). Deletions cut 0 bases from V and 0 bases from J, with 12 bases between. CDR3 size: 17 residues. Germline lookup yields CDR1 SGHRS and CDR2 YFSETQ. CDR3 sequence (DNA): TGCGCCAGCAGCTTGGACCCAGACAGTGCAACTAATGAAAAACTGTTTTTT. Amino acids: CASSLDPDSATNEKLFF.

The V gene is TRBV7-2, the J gene TRBJ1-1; D might be TRBD1 (6 bases). The germline V gene has CDR1 SGHTA and CDR2 FQGNSA. The ends were cut back, 5 bases at V and 1 base at J, with 11 bases in the middle. There are 14 residues in the CDR3. CDR3 in amino acids: CASSQQGPNTEAFF. The CDR3 DNA is TGTGCCAGCAGCCAGCAGGGGCCGAACACTGAAGCTTTCTTT.

This clonotype was recorded a few times. The CDR3 DNA is TGTGCCACCAGCGAAGCCGAAGGGGGTGCCGAAAAACTGTTTTTT. Encoded protein: CATSEAEGGAEKLFF. The chain links TRBV24-1 to TRBJ1-4; D is perhaps TRBD1 (6 bases). Germline V gives CDR1 KGHDR, CDR2 SFDVKD. The CDR3 length is 15 residues. Trimming took 7 bases from V and 8 from J, leaving 19 bases between them.

V usage is TRBV29-1 and J usage is TRBJ1-1, with TRBD1 as a possible D gene (5 bases). Germline V gene data show CDR1 as SQVTM and CDR2 as ANQGSEA. The V and J ends lost 1 base and 11 bases respectively, with 14 bases between them. This CDR3 comprises 12 residues. The CDR3 sequence: CSVEAQGRMAFF. The DNA of the CDR3 is TGCAGCGTTGAAGCCCAGGGCCGGATGGCTTTCTTT.

The J gene is TRBJ2-5, the V gene TRBV20-1, with 11 bases matching TRBD2. This CDR3 contains 16 residues. Germline loops: CDR1 DFQATT, CDR2 SNEGSKA (reference sequence). Trimming took 0 bases from V and 5 from J; bases not matched to a gene: 8. The chain's CDR3 is CSARDRTSGSRETQYF. CDR3 in DNA: TGCAGTGCTAGAGATCGAACTAGCGGGAGTAGGGAGACCCAGTACTTC.

The V and J genes are TRBV27 and TRBJ2-1; possibly TRBD1 for D (5 bases). Germline assignment: CDR1 MNHEY and CDR2 SMNVEV (reference sequence). This CDR3 contains 12 residues. V lost 1 base to trimming and J lost 14 bases, with 12 bases between them. The CDR3 loop is CASSLLGQGEFF. CDR3 DNA sequence: TGTGCCAGCAGTTTATTGGGGCAGGGTGAGTTCTTC.

This clonotype was counted a few times. This chain joins TRBV23-1 and TRBJ2-7, with D possibly TRBD1 on 5 matching bases. TRBV23-1 carries the ORF label, with uncertain function. Trimming shortened V by 4 bases and J by 1 base, and 20 bases separated the two germline ends. This CDR3 is 17 amino acids long. The chain's CDR3 is CASSRGMAVAESYEQYF. The CDR3 DNA is TGCGCCAGCAGTCGGGGCATGGCCGTGGCGGAGTCCTACGAGCAGTACTTC.

This chain joins TRBV6-5 and TRBJ2-1, with D perhaps being TRBD1 or TRBD2 (5 bases each). The germline CDR1 and CDR2 sequences are MNHEY and SVGAGI. CDR3 size: 14 residues. V lost 7 bases and J 2 bases, leaving 12 bases between the germline ends. In nucleotides, the CDR3 is TGTGCCAGCACCGCCGGGACCGCCTACAATGAGCAGTTCTTC. Translated: CASTAGTAYNEQFF.

The genes are TRBV12-3 or TRBV12-4 and TRBJ2-5; TRBD2 aligns across 7 bases. The CDR3 loop spans 15 amino acids. V lost 5 bases and J lost 1; bases outside the gene matches: 7. This CDR3 reads CASSNPSGLQETQYF. The CDR3 DNA is TGTGCCAGCAGTAACCCTAGCGGACTCCAAGAGACCCAGTACTTC.

The chain links TRBV12-3 or TRBV12-4 to TRBJ1-1, with a possible D match to TRBD1 (6 bases). This CDR3 has 15 amino acids. V was cut by 4 bases and J by 0 bases, with 12 bases left in between. CDR3 DNA: TGTGCCAGCAGTTGGGGGGGCAGGGTGAACACTGAAGCTTTCTTT. Translation gives CASSWGGRVNTEAFF.

The genes are TRBV7-9 and TRBJ2-1; D might be TRBD2 (6 bases). From germline, CDR1 is SEHNR and CDR2 FQNEAQ (reference sequence). Trimming left V 1 base short and J 4 bases short, with 8 bases between. This CDR3 comprises 14 residues. The DNA for the CDR3 is TGTGCCAGCAGCTTAGAACTAGCTTACAATGAGCAGTTCTTC. This gives the protein CASSLELAYNEQFF. The whole variable domain, filled in from reference TRBV7-9 and TRBJ2-1, reads DTGVSQNPRHKITKRGQNVTFRCDPISEHNRLYWYRQTLGQGPEFLTYFQNEAQLEKSRLLSDRFSAERPKGSFSTLEIQRTEQGDSAMYLCASSLELAYNEQFFGPGTRLTVL.

The V and J genes are TRBV19 and TRBJ1-1; the D is unclear. V was cut by 5 bases and J by 0 bases, with 13 bases left in between. Germline CDR1 reads LNHDA; CDR2 reads SQIVND (reference sequence). The CDR3 length is 15 residues. This CDR3 is CASSPQLTLNTEAFF. Written as DNA, the CDR3 is TGTGCCAGTAGTCCCCAGCTAACCTTGAACACTGAAGCTTTCTTT.

The chain is built from TRBV14 and TRBJ2-7; D not resolved. Germline assignment: CDR1 SGHDN and CDR2 FVKESK. This CDR3 is 14 amino acids long. The V gene lost 4 bases and the J gene lost 0 bases, with 10 bases spanning the gap. DNA for the CDR3: TGTGCCAGCAGCCCCCGACGGAACTCCTACGAGCAGTACTTC. Protein: CASSPRRNSYEQYF.

The CDR3, as DNA: TGTGCCAGCAGCCAAGATCTTCTCGGGGCCAATGAGCAGTTCTTC. Translation gives CASSQDLLGANEQFF. J is TRBJ2-1 and V is TRBV14, with D possibly being TRBD1 or TRBD2 (5 bases each). This CDR3 has 15 amino acids. CDR1 SGHDN and CDR2 FVKESK come from the germline V gene. V was cut by 0 bases and J by 6 bases, with 12 bases left in between.

This clonotype was detected only a few times. The V gene is TRBV7-2, the J gene TRBJ2-5; 7 bases align to TRBD1. CDR1 is SGHTA and CDR2 is FQGNSA in the germline V gene. The CDR3 has 15 residues. The V gene end was trimmed by 5 bases and the J gene end by 1 base; junction bases not matched to a gene: 7. Written as DNA, the CDR3 is TGTGCCAGCAGCAATCCCGGGACAGCCCAAGAGACCCAGTACTTC. This translates into CASSNPGTAQETQYF.

The rearrangement links TRBV6-5 to TRBJ1-4; D possibly corresponds to TRBD1 (5 bases). With 7 bases removed from V and 8 bases from J, the gap between germline ends came to 20 bases. This CDR3 is built from 15 residues. From germline, CDR1 is MNHEY and CDR2 SVGAGI. CDR3 in amino acids: CASTTRTGGEEKLFF. CDR3 in DNA: TGTGCCAGCACTACAAGGACTGGGGGGGAGGAAAAACTGTTTTTT.

The chain uses TRBV7-6 and TRBJ1-1; unclear D gene. Germline V gene sequence: CDR1 SGHVS, CDR2 FNYEAQ. Between the trimmed V and J ends, which lost 4 bases and 8 bases, there was a span of 17 bases. CDR3 size: 14 residues. The CDR3 sequence is CASSSRPDGSEAFF. CDR3 coding DNA: TGTGCCAGCAGCTCCAGGCCCGACGGGTCGGAAGCTTTCTTT.

V gene TRBV7-8 combines with J gene TRBJ2-2, with D possibly matching TRBD2 (5 bases). CDR3 length: 13 residues. Germline V lookup: CDR1 SGHVS, CDR2 FQNEAQ. V was clipped by 7 bases and J by 6 bases, with 12 bases between them. The CDR3 DNA reads TGTGCCAGCACCCCGGCGGGTGCCGGGGAGCTGTTTTTT. Residues: CASTPAGAGELFF. Full variable domain (remainder filled in from reference TRBV7-8 and TRBJ2-2): GAGVSQSPRYKVAKRGQDVALRCDPISGHVSLFWYQQALGQGPEFLTYFQNEAQLDKSGLPSDRFFAERPEGSVSTLKIQRTQQEDSAVYLCASTPAGAGELFFGEGSRLTVL.

This clonotype appeared a few times. This sequence joins TRBV15 and TRBJ2-5; either TRBD1 or TRBD2 may supply D (6 bases each). Germline V gene sequence: CDR1 LNHNV, CDR2 YYDKDF (reference sequence). CDR3 length equals 15 residues. The V end lost 3 bases, the J end lost 6 bases, and 17 bases lay between the germline ends. CDR3: CATSRGGGAVKTQYF. DNA of the CDR3: TGTGCCACCAGCAGGGGGGGCGGGGCGGTAAAGACCCAGTACTTC.

The rearrangement uses TRBV7-9 and TRBJ2-2, with 9 bases aligning to TRBD2. The CDR3 is made up of 14 amino acids. V lost 5 bases and J lost 7; bases outside the gene matches: 5. From germline, CDR1 is SEHNR and CDR2 FQNEAQ (reference sequence). The CDR3 loop reads CASSAPAGGGELFF. CDR3 DNA sequence: TGTGCCAGCAGCGCCCCAGCGGGGGGCGGGGAGCTGTTTTTT.

Only a few counts were recorded for this clonotype. The gene calls are TRBV12-3 or TRBV12-4 and TRBJ2-5, with a weak D call TRBD2 (6 bases). This CDR3 contains 16 residues. Trimming shortened V by 5 bases and J by 5 bases, and 21 bases separated the two germline ends. CDR3 sequence: CASSPSTVFRGETQYF. The CDR3 DNA is TGTGCCAGCAGTCCCTCGACAGTCTTCCGGGGGGAGACCCAGTACTTC.

The genes are TRBV4-2 and TRBJ2-5, with 7 bases identical to TRBD1. The length of the CDR3 is 16 residues. Germline lookup yields CDR1 LGHNA and CDR2 YNFKEQ. The V segment lost 1 base and the J segment 5 bases; nucleotides outside the gene matches: 10. The chain's CDR3 is CASSQATTGVGETQYF. CDR3 nucleotide sequence: TGTGCCAGCAGCCAAGCCACAACAGGGGTTGGGGAGACCCAGTACTTC.

The gene calls are TRBV15 and TRBJ2-1; 8 positions match TRBD1. The CDR3 covers 15 residues. Germline values: CDR1 LNHNV, CDR2 YYDKDF (reference sequence). V lost 3 bases and J lost 6; bases outside the gene matches: 7. CDR3 sequence (DNA): TGTGCCACCAGCAGCCGACAGGGGTGGGGCAATGAGCAGTTCTTC. It encodes CATSSRQGWGNEQFF.

The chain employs TRBV12-3 or TRBV12-4 and TRBJ2-7; D may be TRBD1 (5 bases). The CDR3 spans 17 residues. The ends were cut back, 5 bases at V and 3 bases at J, with 23 bases in the middle. DNA for the CDR3: TGTGCCAGCAGTCCAAATTGGGTAGGGGAAGGCGACTACGAGCAGTACTTC. This translates into CASSPNWVGEGDYEQYF.